This TCR beta chain is drawn from a study of control samples from healthy donors and cancer patients (dated by TCRdb to the early 2020s). Notes on this clone: There is no known antigen for this receptor. Base-call qualities are not available, and no considerably larger clone is one nucleotide away.

To prepare the library, the immunoSEQ multiplex PCR assay was applied. Held by TCRdb, this immuneACCESS table contains in-frame sequences only and omits some clones. Under half of the omission traces to an unresolved V gene where checked; the cause of the rest is unknown. The sample profile shows some 100,000 clones; less than 95% of them were found once. Of the sample, 4% to 5.5% falls within the top ten clones. The material sequenced was blood. The origin of this receptor is a human donor in good health. The donor label of this sample is uncertain.

Read as DNA, the sequence is TGCGCCAGCAGCCAAGGGACAGGGGCCTACTCTGGGGCCAACGTCCTGACTTTC. Its translation reads: CASSQGTGAYSGANVLTF. Here the chain combines TRBV4-3 and TRBJ2-6; 9 central bases correspond to TRBD1. Compared with germline, V lacks 1 base and J lacks 0 bases; bases without a gene match: 4. From the cysteine through the phenylalanine, the CDR3 covers 18 amino acids. The sequence is cut down to CDR3 DNA, 54 bases in frame from base 1. The germline V gene encodes CDR1 LGHNA and CDR2 YSLEER.